This T cell receptor beta chain is drawn from a study of cytomegalovirus exposure and HLA in healthy donors listed by TCRdb under 2017. Regarding the complete study: In an earlier analysis of roughly 590 of the donors, 276 Gb of sequence data and 90 million to 120 million unique TCR beta sequences from 180 million or so T cells were reported. The study was designed to test whether signatures of past pathogen exposure could be identified by cataloging public T cell receptors. To predict cytomegalovirus infection status, the study combined high-throughput TCR immunosequencing, statistical association of individual TCRs with disease status, and machine learning. A later analysis re-analyzed previously published TCR beta repertoires from about 730 donors and added high-resolution HLA genotyping to study TCR occurrence patterns. The T cell repertoires of some 700 subjects were profiled by immunosequencing and related to cytomegalovirus serostatus. Because of strong linkage in the cohort, roughly five DR-DQ haplotypes were treated as single units for association and clustering. Every discovery cohort repertoire had been produced on one sequencing platform. Among 350 to 400 genotyped donors of the cohort, an average of around 240,000 unique TCR beta nucleotide sequences were sequenced per donor, roughly 18% of them non-productive. Typing coverage varied by locus: about 629-630 donors for A, B, C, DRB1 and DQB1; roughly 500 for DQA1; around 570 for DPA1; more than 450 for DPB1. An earlier analysis of 500 to 750 of the donors applied high-throughput TCR beta sequencing to assess whether each TCR beta V gene segment acted as functional or pseudogenic. A separate validation cohort of approximately 120 different subjects was used in addition to the roughly 700-subject first cohort. A later genetic analysis used genome-wide SNP genotypes for about 60% of the roughly 700 donors, treating that subset as a discovery cohort. Of the roughly 400 genotyped donors, 80% to 90% were placed in the genetic ancestry cluster associated with self-reported Caucasian donors. The later analysis used no new phenotypic data to find candidate immune exposures, relying instead on TCR beta sequences and their occurrence across donors. Donor age, sex, ethnicity and CMV serostatus were collected together with the repertoire data. HLA typing covered class I and class II loci at four-digit resolution. About 280 gigabases of sequencing data and approximately 92 million unique TCR sequences made up an early release that covered over 550 HLA-typed donors. What the authors observed across the whole study: A further reported finding was that TCR beta sequences accurately predicted the HLA-A and HLA-B alleles for most subjects in the first cohort. In vitro tests confirmed that a few of the cytomegalovirus-associated TCR beta chains recognize cytomegalovirus antigens. Most TCR sequences were seen in very few donors, while some public TCRs were found in many individuals. Assigning TCR associations to individual alleles was difficult when HLA alleles, especially DR and DQ, strongly co-occurred. In an earlier analysis of fewer than 700 of the donors, most TCR beta V segments appeared in productive rearrangements about 87% or about 30% of the time, broadly matching IMGT annotations. In a later analysis, HLA-associated TCR beta chains were found to be more clonally expanded and to have lower generation probabilities than equally common non-associated chains. In a later analysis, TCR association rates were found to vary across HLA loci, with the most associated TCRs seen for DRB1 alleles and the fewest for HLA-C alleles. The classifier was reported to diagnose cytomegalovirus status with high specificity and sensitivity in both the original cohort and the validation cohort. Some IMGT-functional V segments, including TRBV6-2 and TRBV6-3, could not be told apart with the 87-base-pair reads, so those segments were excluded. A cluster of highly shared sequence variants was judged likely to be a technical artifact of the sequencing pipeline. In a later analysis, several top co-occurrence clusters were reported to appear linked to parvovirus B19, influenza, CMV and Epstein-Barr virus. In a later analysis, 16,951 TCR beta sequences were associated with specific HLA alleles at a false discovery rate of 0.05. In a later genetic analysis, a missense DCLRE1C variant was associated with V-gene and J-gene trimming of TCR beta chains, and the association was replicated in an independent cohort. Linkage disequilibrium might explain the correlated functional status among segregating V segments, but an unknown experimental factor could not be excluded. The authors suggested that the approach could potentially be extended to other disease states and immunological phenotypes. HLA typing was unavailable for some donors at each locus, so association tests used only the typed subset. According to a later genetic analysis, donors in an Asian-associated ancestry cluster had fewer N-insertions in productive TCRs than the approximately 650-donor mean. Approximately 16 rarely observed V segments, including chromosome 9 orphons, were excluded from the earlier analysis of just under 600 of the donors because counts were too low. Roughly uniform sequencing depth across donors was assumed in presence/absence analyses, although this assumption may not hold. The only immune exposure information available for the cohort was CMV serostatus. The study gave a list of 150 to 200 TCR beta chains associated with cytomegalovirus. The cohort was sequenced for TCR beta chains only, and without alpha or paired-chain data the features that could be detected were limited. According to a later analysis, most CMV-associated TCR beta chains appeared to be HLA-restricted, and the HLA associations seemed to be driven largely by CMV exposure.

Worth noting for this clone: The specificity of this receptor is unknown. No quality values exist for individual bases; no much larger clone is one base distant.

Preparation of the library involved the immunoSEQ multiplex PCR assay. The multiplex PCR relied on a mix of 60 forward primers for TCR Vbeta segments and 13 reverse primers for TCR Jbeta segments. The CDR3 region of rearranged TCR beta genes was amplified from genomic DNA with a multiplex PCR assay. The amplified TCR beta libraries were sequenced on the Illumina HiSeq System as 87-base-pair reads. Regarding the original processing steps: A later analysis tallied roughly 78 million unique TCR beta chains across the 660 or so repertoires, and some 12 million of those chains were shared by two or more donors. A nearest-neighbor algorithm error-corrected the raw reads and collapsed the reads into unique sequences, merging closely related sequences to remove PCR and sequencing errors. V, D and J gene segments were assigned by aligning CDR3 sequences to IMGT reference sequences. For a sequence to be retained, a match of at least six nucleotides was required to both a V gene segment and a J gene segment. Rearrangements were called productive when the CDR3 lacked stop codons and stayed in frame with V and J; all others were non-productive. CDR3 was defined according to IMGT convention as the region running from the second conserved V-encoded cysteine to the conserved J-encoded phenylalanine. The earlier analysis of about 590 of the donors excluded sequences that lacked an unambiguous match to a single V gene segment. An earlier analysis of 450 to 650 of the donors called V segments functional above 56.7% productive rearrangements and segregating when the between-donor standard deviation exceeded 5%. A statistical classification framework was built to diagnose cytomegalovirus status from the catalog of TCR beta chain sequences. In a later analysis, TCR nucleotide sequences were compared against IMGT/GENE-DB human TR gene sequences so that V and J genes could be assigned. A later analysis assigned CDR3 sequences and most-parsimonious VDJ recombination scenarios with the TCRdist pipeline. A later analysis defined each TCR beta chain by its CDR3 amino acid sequence plus V-gene family, and excluded reads lacking a unique V-gene family. To address suspected cross-contamination and a sequencing artifact, a later analysis removed around 590 highly shared, low-generation-probability nucleotide sequences. In a later analysis, a clonal expansion index for each public chain was calculated from normalized within-repertoire ranks of inferred template counts. A later analysis computed generation probabilities with a VDJ recombination model fitted to out-of-frame rearrangements, and checked the results against IGoR. A later analysis scored TCR-TCR, TCR-HLA and TCR-CMV co-occurrence with hypergeometric tests, applying a repertoire-size bias correction to TCR pairs. A later analysis estimated false discovery rates by permuting HLA or CMV assignments 20 times. In a later analysis, co-occurring TCRs were grouped with DBSCAN, and TCRdist sequence similarity was added when clustering was performed within HLA-allele-positive subsets. For co-occurrence clustering, repertoires with fewer than 30,000 or more than 120,000 public chains were excluded, along with roughly 5 repertoires with anomalous nucleotide sharing. This is the immuneACCESS table as TCRdb keeps it, with only in-frame sequences that have V and J called. A part of the clones is gone; compared with another copy, unresolved V genes explain less than half, and the rest is unexplained. V and J calls and clone size follow that table, whereas D and trimming were derived from the DNA. The sample includes around 190,000 clones, with around 82% observed a single time. Under 3% of the sample is held by the ten biggest clonotypes.

In total, fewer than 750 healthy bone marrow donors made up the cohort. Cohort members were all nominally healthy when sampled, although unrecorded immune exposures were likely present. The donor tested CMV seronegative and was one of the 352 seronegative cohort members. A peripheral blood sample was collected from each donor, and TCR beta sequencing was performed on peripheral blood mononuclear cells. Genomic DNA was extracted from the blood cell samples with the Qiagen DNeasy Blood Extraction Kit. Taken from cysteine to phenylalanine, the CDR3 has 14 residues. Only the CDR3 DNA stays, 42 bases, in frame from base 1. Looking up the germline V gene yields CDR1 SGDLS and CDR2 YYNGEE. V is pared back by 0 bases and J by 8 bases, with 14 bases lying between the germline termini.

The clonotype was recovered from a young woman in good health and CMV-seronegative. Sequencing was done on a sample of PBMCs. This sequence uses TRBV9 and TRBJ1-2; matching of 5 bases hints at TRBD1 as the D gene. The base sequence is TGTGCCAGCAGCGTAGTAGGCAGGGATTTGGGCTACACCTTC. Translated, this gives CASSVVGRDLGYTF.